This T cell receptor beta chain was captured by sequencing in a study of quantifying T cell responses using KT2 cells. As for the study in general: Reverse transcription used primers in the TCR alpha and beta constant regions.

CDR1 and CDR2 from the germline V gene are MNHNS and SASEGT. CDR3 length: 12 residues. V was pared by 3 bases and J by 9 bases, with 6 bases between. This clonotype was seen a handful of times. Each cDNA got a UMI-containing oligo ligated at its 3' end. First-round PCR used three to four cycles and beta primers RC1.1 and RC1.2 covering TRBC1 and TRBC2. TCRdb re-derived calls from the UMI-ligation and nested PCR reads in MiXCR, one entry per CDR3 protein. The sample holds roughly 50,000 distinct CDR3 sequences, approximately 13% seen once. KT2, a clone with a known TCR, was spiked into unfractionated PBMC.

Input material: PBMCs spiked with cells of the T cell clone KT2. The TCR sequence derives from a human donor. This chain uses TRBV6-1 with TRBJ1-6; D not resolved. This chain's CDR3 is CASSDTSSPLHF. CDR3 sequence (DNA): TGTGCCAGCAGTGACACATCTTCACCCCTCCACTTT.